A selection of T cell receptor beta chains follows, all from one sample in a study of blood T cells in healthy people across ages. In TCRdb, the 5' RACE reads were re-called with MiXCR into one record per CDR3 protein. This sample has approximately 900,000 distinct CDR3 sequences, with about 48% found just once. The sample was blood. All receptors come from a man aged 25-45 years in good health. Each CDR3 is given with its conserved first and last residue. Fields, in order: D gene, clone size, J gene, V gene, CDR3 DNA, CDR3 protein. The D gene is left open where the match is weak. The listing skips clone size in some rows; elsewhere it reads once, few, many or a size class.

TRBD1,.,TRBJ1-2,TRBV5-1,TGCGCCAGCAGCTCCCGACAGGGGTCTGGCTACACCTTC,CASSSRQGSGYTF
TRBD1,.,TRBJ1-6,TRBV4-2,TGTGCCAGCAGCCAACCCGGGACAGGGTATCCACCCCTCCACTTT,CASSQPGTGYPPLHF
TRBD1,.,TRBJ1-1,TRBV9,TGTGCCAGCAGCGCACGGTGGACAGGCGAGAACACTGAAGCTTTCTTT,CASSARWTGENTEAFF
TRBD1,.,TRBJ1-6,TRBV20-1,TGCAGTGCTAGTGCCGGGACAGAGAATTCACCCCTCCACTTT,CSASAGTENSPLHF
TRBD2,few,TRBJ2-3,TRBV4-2,TGTGCCAGCAGCCAAGGTGGAGCGGGGGAGTCCGGAGATACGCAGTATTTT,CASSQGGAGESGDTQYF
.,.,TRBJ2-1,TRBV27,TGTGCCAGCAGTTCAACTACACTAGTGGGCCCCTACAATGAGCAGTTCTTC,CASSSTTLVGPYNEQFF
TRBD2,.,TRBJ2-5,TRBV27,TGTGCCAGCAGTTCCGGGACTAGCACCATCGAGACCCAGTACTTC,CASSSGTSTIETQYF
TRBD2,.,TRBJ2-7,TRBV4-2,TGTGCCAGCAGCGAGCCGGGACTAGCGGATTTCGAGCAGTACTTC,CASSEPGLADFEQYF
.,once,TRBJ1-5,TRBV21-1,TGTGCCAGCAGCACCGCCCAGCATTTT,CASSTAQHF
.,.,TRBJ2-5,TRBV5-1,TGCGCCAGCACCCTGGGAGGACAGAGCCAAGAGACCCAGTACTTC,CASTLGGQSQETQYF
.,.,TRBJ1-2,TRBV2,TGTGCCAGCAGCTATACAGGCTCGGCGGGCTACACCTTC,CASSYTGSAGYTF
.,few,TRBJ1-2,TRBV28,TGTGCCAGCAGTTTTACCGCGACCTCCTATGGCTACACCTTC,CASSFTATSYGYTF
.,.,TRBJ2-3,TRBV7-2,TGTGCCAGCAGCGGGATAGCGACTAGCACAGATACGCAGTATTTT,CASSGIATSTDTQYF
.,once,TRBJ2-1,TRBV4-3,TGCGCCAGCAGCCAAGATTGGTCCCGTGAGCAGTTCTTC,CASSQDWSREQFF
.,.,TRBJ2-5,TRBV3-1,TGTGCCAGCAGCCAAGAACTTAAAGGGACCCAGTACTTC,CASSQELKGTQYF
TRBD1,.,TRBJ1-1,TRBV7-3,TGTGCCAGCAGCTCGACAAGACAGGGGGCGAGCACTGAAGCTTTCTTT,CASSSTRQGASTEAFF
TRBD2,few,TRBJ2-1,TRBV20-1,TGCAGTGCTGGAGTCCTAGCGGGGGGCAAGCATGAGCAGTTCTTC,CSAGVLAGGKHEQFF
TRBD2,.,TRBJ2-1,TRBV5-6,TGTGCCAGCAGCTTTACAGGACTAGCGGTAGGGTACAATGAGCAGTTCTTC,CASSFTGLAVGYNEQFF
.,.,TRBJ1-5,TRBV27,TGTGCCAGCAGTTTGGTTCCGGGACCCAATCAGCCCCAGCATTTT,CASSLVPGPNQPQHF
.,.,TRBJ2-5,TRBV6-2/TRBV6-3,TGTGCCAGCAGCCCTTGGGGGCGGGGGTTAGAGACCCAGTACTTC,CASSPWGRGLETQYF
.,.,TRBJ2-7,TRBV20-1,TGCAGTGCTAGAGATTTAACGGGGAGCTCCTACGAGCAGTACTTC,CSARDLTGSSYEQYF
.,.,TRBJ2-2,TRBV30,TGTGCCTGGAGTGTAGGGTCGATGGTCACCGGGGAGCTGTTTTTT,CAWSVGSMVTGELFF
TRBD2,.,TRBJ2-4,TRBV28,TGTGCCAGCAGCACCGCCGGGGGGGAGAAAAACATTCAGTACTTC,CASSTAGGEKNIQYF
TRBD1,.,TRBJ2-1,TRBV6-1,TGTGCCAGCTTACCGGGGGACAGGGCGACCAATGAGCAGTTCTTC,CASLPGDRATNEQFF
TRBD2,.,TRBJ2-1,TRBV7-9,TGTGCCAGCAGCTCGGCGGGGGGTCGCAACAATGAGCAGTTCTTC,CASSSAGGRNNEQFF
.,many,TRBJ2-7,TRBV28,TGTGCCAGCAGCCCCGGGGGACATTACGAGCAGTACTTC,CASSPGGHYEQYF
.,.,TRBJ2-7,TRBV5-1,TGCGCCAGCAGCTTCCGGGACCCCTCCAACTACGAGCAGTACTTC,CASSFRDPSNYEQYF
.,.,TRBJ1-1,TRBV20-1,TGCAGTGCTAGAGATTTCAACCGGGGCCAGAGGAACACTGAAGCTTTCTTT,CSARDFNRGQRNTEAFF
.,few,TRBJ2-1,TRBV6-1,TGTGCCAGCAGCCACCTTTGGGCTACCGAGCCTACCTACAATGAGCAGTTCTTC,CASSHLWATEPTYNEQFF
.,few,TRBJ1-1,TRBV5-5,TGTGCCAGCAGCCCCGGAGGGCTTAGCGAAGCTTTCTTT,CASSPGGLSEAFF
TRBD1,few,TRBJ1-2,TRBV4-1,TGCGCCAGCAGCCAAGACGAGGGGGCGGGCTATGGCTACACCTTC,CASSQDEGAGYGYTF
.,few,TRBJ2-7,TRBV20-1,TGCAGTGCTAGAGATCGCGAGGGACCCTACGAGCAGTACTTC,CSARDREGPYEQYF
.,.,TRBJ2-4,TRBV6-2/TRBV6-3,TGTGCCAGCAGTTCGCGGTCGCTAGCCAAAAACATTCAGTACTTC,CASSSRSLAKNIQYF
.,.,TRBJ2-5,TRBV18,TGTGCCAGCTCACCACATCTAGCAGAGACCCAGTACTTC,CASSPHLAETQYF
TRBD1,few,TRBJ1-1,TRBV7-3,TGTGCCAGCAGCCCGGACAGGGGGTGGCCTGAAGCTTTCTTT,CASSPDRGWPEAFF
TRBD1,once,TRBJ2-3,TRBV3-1,TGTGCCAGCAGCCCGGGACAGGGGGCGGCAGATACGCAGTATTTT,CASSPGQGAADTQYF
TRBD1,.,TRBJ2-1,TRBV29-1,TGCAGCGTTGAAGGGGGGGACAGGGTGAAGGACAATGAGCAGTTCTTC,CSVEGGDRVKDNEQFF
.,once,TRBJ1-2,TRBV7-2,TGTGCCAGCAGCTTTGTAGGGGTCGGAGGCTACACCTTC,CASSFVGVGGYTF
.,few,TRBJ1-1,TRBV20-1,TGCAGTTCCACCCCCAATACTGAAGCTTTCTTT,CSSTPNTEAFF
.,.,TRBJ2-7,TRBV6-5,TGTGGCACGGGACGGAGCTCCTACGAGCAGTACTTC,CGTGRSSYEQYF
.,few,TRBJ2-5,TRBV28,TGTGCCAGCAGCCCCCCGCCCCTCCGATTCTCTAGCCAAGAGACCCAGTACTTC,CASSPPPLRFSSQETQYF
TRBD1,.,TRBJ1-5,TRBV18,TGTGCCAGCTCACCACCCCGGGGACAGGGGGAGGAGCCCCGGCATTTT,CASSPPRGQGEEPRHF
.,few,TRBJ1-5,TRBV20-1,TGCAGTGCATACCCCGGACGGGTCAATCAGCCCCAGCATTTT,CSAYPGRVNQPQHF
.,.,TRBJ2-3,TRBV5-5,TGTGCCAGCAGCTTGGGACAGGCTAAAGATACGCAGTATTTT,CASSLGQAKDTQYF
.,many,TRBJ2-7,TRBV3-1,TGTGCCAGCAGTCAAGGCCGCTCGGGCGAGCAGTACTTC,CASSQGRSGEQYF
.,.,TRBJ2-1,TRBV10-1,TGCGCCAGCAGAGCTCGGCGGGACCGGCAGTTCTTC,CASRARRDRQFF